This T cell receptor beta chain was recorded in a study of blood T cell repertoires in COVID-19. V gave up 2 bases and J gave up 4 bases; unmatched junction bases: 6. CDR3 size: 16 residues. Germline lookup yields CDR1 SGHTA and CDR2 FQGNSA. Profiling relied on immunoSEQ multiplex PCR, and the TCRdb table lists in-frame clones only, not all of them. There are some 140,000 clones in the sample; approximately 85% occur only once, and roughly 4.5% lies in the top ten. The receptor was isolated from a human donor in a cohort sampled during active COVID-19. The chain is built from TRBV7-2 and TRBJ2-1, with 9 bases fitting TRBD1. Sequenced material: peripheral blood. In nucleotides, the CDR3 is TGTGCCAGCAGCTTAATGACAGGGGGATTTTACAATGAGCAGTTCTTC. Its protein is CASSLMTGGFYNEQFF.